The 3 T cell receptor beta chains given below trace back to one sample, sequenced in a study of cytomegalovirus exposure and HLA in healthy donors. A multiplex PCR was run with 60 Vbeta primers and 13 Jbeta primers. Measured with immunoSEQ multiplex PCR; TCRdb has only the in-frame clones, and not every one. Found here are 110,000 or so clones, approximately 80% of them singletons; the top ten hold less than 3%. Sequenced: PBMCs. The origin of the receptors is a female donor in good health and CMV-seronegative.

This clone has a single count. The chain employs TRBV30 and TRBJ1-6, with 8 bases that match TRBD1. Germline V gene lookup returns CDR1 GTSNPN and CDR2 SVGIG (reference sequence). The CDR3 length is 14 residues. After removal of 1 base from V and 9 bases from J, the junction contained 5 bases not matched to a gene. CDR3 residues: CAWSEGQGGSPLHF. As DNA, the CDR3 is TGTGCCTGGAGTGAAGGACAGGGTGGTTCACCCCTCCACTTT.

The J gene is TRBJ1-6, the V gene TRBV5-6; 8 bases line up with TRBD1. Germline loops: CDR1 SGHDT, CDR2 YYEEEE. The CDR3 has 15 residues. Unmatched junction bases numbered 4, after V lost 3 bases and J lost 5 bases. The CDR3 nucleotides read TGTGCCAGCAGCTCAGGGGGCGGCCATAATTCACCCCTCCACTTT. This gives the protein CASSSGGGHNSPLHF.

The V call is TRBV28, the J call TRBJ1-2, with 10 bases lining up with TRBD1. The V segment lost 6 bases and the J segment 4 bases; nucleotides outside the gene matches: 8. CDR1 and CDR2 (germline): MDHEN, SYDVKM. The CDR3 has 15 amino acids. CDR3 DNA sequence: TGTGCCAGCAGGGAGGGACAGGGGCTTGGCTATGGCTACACCTTC. It yields the protein CASREGQGLGYGYTF.